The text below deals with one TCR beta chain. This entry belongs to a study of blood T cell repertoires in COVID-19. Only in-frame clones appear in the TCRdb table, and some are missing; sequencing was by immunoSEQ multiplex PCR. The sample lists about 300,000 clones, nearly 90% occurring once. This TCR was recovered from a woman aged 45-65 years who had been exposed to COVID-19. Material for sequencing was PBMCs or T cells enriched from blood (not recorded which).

The CDR3 region has the DNA TGTGCCAGCAGCGTAGTCGGCAACCTAGGAAACACTGAAGCTTTCTTT. Amino acid sequence: CASSVVGNLGNTEAFF. This chain connects TRBV9 to TRBJ1-1; no clear D gene. This CDR3 has 16 residues. The V end lost 0 bases, the J end lost 2 bases, and 14 bases lay between the germline ends. The germline V gene encodes CDR1 SGDLS and CDR2 YYNGEE.